Listed here are 30 T cell receptor beta chains from one sample, sequenced in a study of blood T cell repertoires in COVID-19. Assay: immunoSEQ multiplex PCR; the TCRdb copy retains only in-frame clones and omits some. The table includes 54,000 or so clones, about four fifths detected once. The specimen sequenced was peripheral blood. Receptor source: a man of 80 years or more with COVID-19, enrolled during active disease.

The chain uses TRBV5-1 and TRBJ2-2, with 7 bases lining up with TRBD2. The CDR3 is made up of 15 amino acids. V was pared by 0 bases and J by 6 bases, with 5 bases of the junction left unmatched. Germline assignment: CDR1 SGHRS and CDR2 YFSETQ. CDR3 region: CASSLAGGASGELFF. The CDR3 DNA follows: TGCGCCAGCAGCTTGGCGGGGGGAGCATCCGGGGAGCTGTTTTTT.

The chain recombines TRBV6-2 or TRBV6-3 with TRBJ1-3; D is ambiguous. Trimming stripped 4 bases from V and 4 bases from J, with 5 bases between. Germline V CDR1 and CDR2: MNHEY, SVGEGT. The CDR3 consists of 12 residues. The CDR3 nucleotides are TGTGCCAGCAGTTCTCCGGGAAACACCATATATTTT. Its translation is CASSSPGNTIYF.

The chain couples TRBV2 to TRBJ2-5; 8 positions match TRBD2. CDR3 length equals 15 residues. Germline trimming cut 6 bases from V and 2 bases from J; bases unmatched to any gene: 8. The V gene's germline CDR1 is SNHLY and CDR2 FYNNEI. The CDR3 loop reads CASRPAGRVQETQYF. The CDR3 DNA reads as TGTGCCAGCAGGCCGGCCGGGAGGGTTCAAGAGACCCAGTACTTC.

This rearrangement joins TRBV9 to TRBJ1-5; 7 bases line up with TRBD1. This CDR3 is built from 14 residues. CDR1 SGDLS and CDR2 YYNGEE come from the germline V gene. Trimming cost V 3 bases and J 6 bases; bases outside gene matches: 6. This CDR3 is CASSGTGVFQPQHF. DNA for the CDR3: TGTGCCAGCAGCGGAACAGGGGTTTTTCAGCCCCAGCATTTT.

This rearrangement joins TRBV10-3 to TRBJ2-3, with 11 bases fitting TRBD1. V lost 4 bases and J lost 5; bases outside the gene matches: 5. Germline assignment: CDR1 ENHRY and CDR2 SYGVKD. The CDR3 spans 15 residues. CDR3: CAISVGQGDQDTQYF. DNA for the CDR3: TGTGCCATCAGTGTGGGACAGGGGGACCAAGATACGCAGTATTTT.

The chain is built from TRBV5-1 and TRBJ1-4; TRBD1 matches 10 bases. This CDR3 is 15 amino acids long. After removal of 2 bases from V and 6 bases from J, the junction contained 4 bases not matched to a gene. Germline assignment: CDR1 SGHRS and CDR2 YFSETQ. The CDR3 bases are TGCGCCAGCAGCTTTGCCGGGACAGGGGATGAAAAACTGTTTTTT. Translated: CASSFAGTGDEKLFF.

The rearrangement links TRBV7-2 to TRBJ2-5; no reliable D call. The germline V gene encodes CDR1 SGHTA and CDR2 FQGNSA. This CDR3 contains 16 residues. V lost 0 bases and J 4 bases, leaving 15 bases between the germline ends. The CDR3 spells CASSLATDRIRETQYF. The CDR3 coding sequence is TGTGCCAGCAGCTTAGCTACTGATCGTATACGAGAGACCCAGTACTTC.

The rearrangement joins TRBV12-3 or TRBV12-4 to TRBJ1-3, with 9 bases lining up with TRBD1. Losses at the gene ends were 8 bases for V and 4 bases for J; bases not matched to a gene: 3. The CDR3 extends over 13 amino acids. The chain's CDR3 is CASGTGIGNTIYF. In DNA, the CDR3 is TGTGCCAGCGGGACAGGGATCGGAAACACCATATATTTT.

This chain connects TRBV5-6 to TRBJ1-2; possible D gene TRBD1, 6 bases. The CDR3 is made up of 15 amino acids. Germline-derived CDR1 and CDR2 are SGHDT and YYEEEE. Trimming removed 3 bases from V and 4 bases from J, with 16 bases in between. CDR3 DNA sequence: TGTGCCAGCAGCTCCGAGGGGGTCGGGGTCTATGGCTACACCTTC. Translating gives CASSSEGVGVYGYTF.

The chain links TRBV5-6 to TRBJ1-2; 9 positions match TRBD1. The J segment lost 5 bases and the V segment lost 3 bases, leaving 8 bases of the junction unmatched. The CDR3 contains 15 residues. CDR1 and CDR2 (germline): SGHDT, YYEEEE. The CDR3 DNA follows: TGTGCCAGCAGCTCCGCTACCGGGACAGGGTATGGCTACACCTTC. Residues: CASSSATGTGYGYTF. The full variable domain, its missing parts supplied by reference TRBV5-6 and TRBJ1-2, is DAGVTQSPTHLIKTRGQQVTLRCSPKSGHDTVSWYQQALGQGPQFIFQYYEEEERQRGNFPDRFSGHQFPNYSSELNVNALLLGDSALYLCASSSATGTGYGYTFGSGTRLTVV.

This chain connects TRBV6-5 to TRBJ1-2; 7 nucleotides line up with TRBD1. Germline V gene sequence: CDR1 MNHEY, CDR2 SVGAGI. V dropped 4 bases and J dropped 4; count of bases not matched to a gene: 9. This CDR3 is 15 amino acids long. CDR3 in DNA: TGTGCCAGCAGTTTCTCCGGACAGGTGCGCTATGGCTACACCTTC. Its protein is CASSFSGQVRYGYTF.

This clone was detected once. The conserved phenylalanine or tryptophan is not found at the CDR3 terminus, so this likely reflects a read error. The limits of the CDR3 on the DNA are not certain, so only TCRdb's listed CDR3 is given. The V gene is TRBV4-3, the J gene TRBJ1-3; TRBD1 is taken as the D call from the table, unchecked against the DNA. From germline, CDR1 is LGHNA and CDR2 YSLEER. From its first to its last residue, the CDR3 has 17 amino acids. The CDR3: CASSQDPGDSGVFQLSS.

V gene TRBV4-3 combines with J gene TRBJ1-2; perhaps TRBD1 as D (5 bases). Germline V CDR1 and CDR2: LGHNA, YSLEER. V was pared by 0 bases and J by 8 bases, with 16 bases between. CDR3 length: 15 amino acids. This CDR3 is CASSQDQGGWYGYTF. The DNA for the CDR3 is TGCGCCAGCAGCCAAGATCAGGGCGGTTGGTACGGCTACACCTTC.

V gene TRBV6-4 combines with J gene TRBJ1-1, with TRBD1 identical over 7 bases. The germline V gene encodes CDR1 MRHNA and CDR2 SNTAGT. The CDR3 consists of 12 residues. Trimming cost V 6 bases and J 11 bases; bases outside gene matches: 9. The CDR3 region has the DNA TGTGCCAGCAGCTCCCAGGGGGGCGAGGCTTTCTTT. It specifies CASSSQGGEAFF.

The chain couples TRBV11-2 to TRBJ1-1; possible D gene TRBD1, 5 bases. V lost 4 bases, J lost 0 bases, and 12 bases lay in between. This CDR3 is built from 15 residues. Germline V gene data show CDR1 as SGHAT and CDR2 as FQNNGV. CDR3 loop: CASSSRIGVNTEAFF. In nucleotides, the CDR3 is TGTGCCAGCAGCTCTAGAATAGGGGTGAACACTGAAGCTTTCTTT. Combining the CDR3 with reference TRBV11-2 and TRBJ1-1 gives the whole variable domain EAGVAQSPRYKIIEKRQSVAFWCNPISGHATLYWYQQILGQGPKLLIQFQNNGVVDDSQLPKDRFSAERLKGVDSTLKIQPAKLEDSAVYLCASSSRIGVNTEAFFGQGTRLTVV.

V and J are TRBV19 and TRBJ1-3; no clear D gene. Germline assignment: CDR1 LNHDA and CDR2 SQIVND (reference sequence). V dropped 6 bases and J dropped 2 bases, with 11 bases sitting between them. CDR3 size: 14 residues. The CDR3 DNA follows: TGTGCCAGTAGAGACGGACTGGCTGGAAACACCATATATTTT. Protein sequence: CASRDGLAGNTIYF.

This rearrangement joins TRBV6-2 or TRBV6-3 to TRBJ2-6, with a possible D match to TRBD1 (5 bases). The V and J ends lost 4 bases and 0 bases respectively, with 13 bases between them. The CDR3 runs 17 residues. Germline CDR1 and CDR2: MNHEY and SVGEGT. The chain's CDR3 is CASSSQGRVSGANVLTF. In DNA form, the CDR3 reads TGTGCCAGCAGTTCCCAGGGTAGGGTCTCTGGGGCCAACGTCCTGACTTTC.

CDR3 nucleotides: TGTGCCAGCAGCTTGGGGGGCATAACTGAAGCTTTCTTT. It is translated as CASSLGGITEAFF. The genes are TRBV5-6 and TRBJ1-1, with D perhaps matching TRBD1 (5 bases). This CDR3 contains 13 residues. Trimming removed 0 bases from V and 5 bases from J, with 8 bases in between. Per germline, CDR1 SGHDT and CDR2 YYEEEE.

V and J are TRBV5-8 and TRBJ2-3; 8 bases are a match to TRBD2. The germline V gene encodes CDR1 SGHTS and CDR2 YDEGEE. The CDR3 extends over 16 amino acids. V shed 5 bases and J 3 bases; nucleotides not matched to a gene: 11. CDR3 loop: CASRTTTERGTDTQYF. The CDR3 nucleotides are TGTGCCAGCAGAACCACCACTGAGCGGGGGACAGATACGCAGTATTTT.

The chain combines TRBV4-3 with TRBJ1-5, with 9 bases aligning to TRBD1. V shed 3 bases and J 9 bases; nucleotides not matched to a gene: 9. CDR3 length equals 15 residues. The germline CDR1 and CDR2 sequences are LGHNA and YSLEER. DNA for the CDR3: TGCGCCAGCAGCCAGGATCACATGGGACAGGGGCCCCAGCATTTT. Its protein is CASSQDHMGQGPQHF.

This chain links TRBV7-2 with TRBJ2-7, with 10 bases fitting TRBD2. Germline loops: CDR1 SGHTA, CDR2 FQGNSA. J was trimmed by 3 bases and V by 4 bases; bases with no gene match: 6. The CDR3 totals 15 residues. CDR3 in DNA: TGTGCCAGCAGCTCCGTAGCGGGAGGCCTCTACGAGCAGTACGTC. Its protein is CASSSVAGGLYEQYV.

The V call is TRBV7-2, the J call TRBJ1-2, with no clear D. This CDR3 is built from 16 residues. The germline V gene has CDR1 SGHTA and CDR2 FQGNSA. V was cut by 1 base and J by 4 bases, with 16 bases left in between. The CDR3 here is CASSLGLSKETYGYTF. The CDR3 nucleotides are TGTGCCAGCAGCTTAGGGTTATCGAAGGAGACCTATGGCTACACCTTC.

A single count supports this clone. The V and J genes are TRBV5-1 and TRBJ2-2, with D possibly being TRBD1 (6 bases). The germline V gene has CDR1 SGHRS and CDR2 YFSETQ. CDR3 length: 16 residues. V was cut by 4 bases and J by 7 bases, with 20 bases left in between. The CDR3 is CASSLQGWGPGGELFF. CDR3 nucleotide sequence: TGCGCCAGCAGCCTCCAGGGTTGGGGGCCCGGCGGGGAGCTGTTTTTT.

The genes are TRBV28 and TRBJ1-2; 8 bases map to TRBD1. Germline-derived CDR1 and CDR2 are MDHEN and SYDVKM. V was pared by 4 bases and J by 5 bases, with 9 bases of the junction left unmatched. The CDR3 is 15 residues long. The CDR3 region has the DNA TGTGCCAGCAGTTCTTTACAGGGGGAGGCTTATGGCTACACCTTC. Its translation: CASSSLQGEAYGYTF.

V is TRBV18 and J is TRBJ2-5; D remains ambiguous. This CDR3 region has 13 residues. V lost 6 bases and J 5 bases, leaving 13 bases between the germline ends. From germline, CDR1 is KGHSH and CDR2 LQKENI. This CDR3 is CASSSPLQETQYF. CDR3 nucleotide sequence: TGTGCCAGCTCCTCGCCCTTGCAGGAGACCCAGTACTTC.

This chain links TRBV19 with TRBJ2-3, with TRBD2 matching over 13 bases. Germline lookup yields CDR1 LNHDA and CDR2 SQIVND (reference sequence). V shed 5 bases and J 3 bases; nucleotides not matched to a gene: 14. The CDR3 has 19 residues. The CDR3 DNA follows: TGTGCCAGTAGTCCATGGGGACCGGGACTAGCGGGACCTACAGATACGCAGTATTTT. Residues: CASSPWGPGLAGPTDTQYF.

The chain's CDR3 is CASSRGRTSAGEQFF. The CDR3 DNA reads as TGTGCCAGCAGCCGCGGGCGGACTAGCGCCGGAGAGCAGTTCTTC. This rearrangement joins TRBV11-2 to TRBJ2-1, with 9 bases lining up with TRBD2. V lost 5 bases to trimming and J lost 10 bases; unmatched junction nucleotides: 12. Per the germline V gene, CDR1 is SGHAT and CDR2 is FQNNGV. This CDR3 has 15 amino acids.

This chain joins TRBV3-1 (or the pseudogene TRBV3-2) and TRBJ2-7; 7 bases match TRBD2. Germline trimming cut 0 bases from V and 9 bases from J; bases unmatched to any gene: 8. Germline V gene lookup returns CDR1 LGHDT and CDR2 YNNKEL (reference sequence). The CDR3 has 14 amino acids. CDR3 region: CASSQDGRSGTQYV. The CDR3 nucleotides read TGTGCCAGCAGCCAAGACGGGCGGAGCGGGACGCAGTACGTC.

V and J are TRBV7-3 and TRBJ2-5; D might be TRBD1 (6 bases). The CDR3 spans 15 residues. Deletions cut 4 bases from V and 1 base from J, with 13 bases between. From germline, CDR1 is SGHTA and CDR2 FQGTGA. As DNA, the CDR3 is TGTGCCAGCAGCTATAAAGGGGGAATCCAAGAGACCCAGTACTTC. It translates to CASSYKGGIQETQYF. The full variable domain, its missing parts supplied by reference TRBV7-3 and TRBJ2-5, is GAGVSQTPSNKVTEKGKYVELRCDPISGHTALYWYRQSLGQGPEFLIYFQGTGAADDSGLPNDRFFAVRPEGSVSTLKIQRTERGDSAVYLCASSYKGGIQETQYFGPGTRLLVL.

The chain uses TRBV29-1 and TRBJ1-1, with unresolved D. V gave up 3 bases and J gave up 1 base, with 12 bases separating them. Germline V gene lookup returns CDR1 SQVTM and CDR2 ANQGSEA. CDR3 size: 14 residues. The CDR3 sequence: CSVDESGQNTEAFF. The CDR3 nucleotides are TGCAGCGTTGACGAAAGTGGCCAGAACACTGAAGCTTTCTTT.